The 27 T cell receptor beta chains listed next were all sequenced from one sample in a study of shared clonotypes between healthy human individuals (TCRdb year 2020). CD8 naive samples consisted of CD45RO-negative cells that were positively selected for CCR7, yielding a CD45RA+CCR7+ population without TemRA cells. Libraries were made using the immunoSEQ multiplex PCR assay. The table was pulled from immuneACCESS by TCRdb, which kept in-frame rearrangements only. Such tables lose some clones; where checked, under half of the loss comes from unresolved V genes, and the rest has no known cause. The table for this sample lists about 2.1 million clones; 85% to 95% of them were counted only once. Clones ranked in the top ten supply more than 1.5% of the sample. The sample comprised naive CD8+ T cells from PBMCs. The cell subset or site label of this sample denotes: CD45RA+CCR7+. All receptors come from a young man in good health. Some clones in this sample may be carry-over from other donors' samples.

CDR3 protein: CATSRGGTNNEQFF. In nucleotides, the CDR3 is TGTGCCACCAGCAGGGGGGGAACCAACAATGAGCAGTTCTTC. The chain carries TRBV15 and TRBJ2-1, with D perhaps matching TRBD2 (6 bases). Per germline, CDR1 LNHNV and CDR2 YYDKDF (reference sequence). V lost 3 bases and J 5 bases, leaving 11 bases between the germline ends. The CDR3 has 14 residues.

The V call is TRBV28, the J call TRBJ1-1, with 10 bases fitting TRBD1. The CDR3 has 19 amino acids. V was pared by 4 bases and J by 1 base, with 15 bases of the junction left unmatched. From germline, CDR1 is MDHEN and CDR2 SYDVKM. CDR3 in amino acids: CASSSVVLGQGRTNTEAFF. In DNA, the CDR3 is TGTGCCAGCAGTTCCGTCGTGCTGGGACAGGGGAGGACGAACACTGAAGCTTTCTTT.

V usage is TRBV18 and J usage is TRBJ2-7; D is undetermined. CDR1 is KGHSH, CDR2 LQKENI, per germline. The V end was cut by 6 bases, the J end by 2 bases, with 17 bases between. This CDR3 has 15 residues. CDR3 sequence reads: CASSPASSGPYEQYF. In DNA form, the CDR3 reads TGTGCCAGCTCTCCTGCGAGCTCAGGCCCCTACGAGCAGTACTTC.

The chain couples TRBV2 to TRBJ2-1; no definite D call. This CDR3 region has 14 residues. Germline V lookup: CDR1 SNHLY, CDR2 FYNNEI. V was shortened by 6 bases and J by 6 bases, with 15 bases between the two germline ends. The CDR3, as DNA: TGTGCCAGCAGCTCTTCCGGGCTCCGCAATGAGCAGTTCTTC. Protein: CASSSSGLRNEQFF.

This clone was picked up a small number of times. V gene TRBV21-1 combines with J gene TRBJ1-1. TRBV21-1 is designated a pseudogene. The CDR3 spans 14 residues. CDR3 loop: CASSKEGGEPEAFF. DNA of the CDR3: TGTGCCAGCAGCAAAGAGGGCGGGGAGCCTGAAGCTTTCTTT.

This clone was seen just once. The chain couples TRBV5-4 to TRBJ2-1; 10 bases align to TRBD2. Germline assignment: CDR1 SGHNT and CDR2 YYREEE (reference sequence). The CDR3 is 15 residues long. The V segment lost 0 bases and the J segment 8 bases; nucleotides outside the gene matches: 5. The CDR3 loop reads CASSLASGSIDEQFF. The DNA for the CDR3 is TGTGCCAGCAGCTTGGCTAGCGGGAGTATCGATGAGCAGTTCTTC.

Notes on this clone: Other DNA sequences from this sample encode an identical CDR3 as well. The chain recombines TRBV6-5 with TRBJ2-3; no clear D gene. This CDR3 region has 13 residues. The V gene lost 2 bases and the J gene lost 0 bases, with 3 bases spanning the gap. Germline CDR1 and CDR2: MNHEY and SVGAGI. The CDR3 DNA follows: TGTGCCAGCAGTTACGCAAGCACAGATACGCAGTATTTT. Protein sequence: CASSYASTDTQYF.

This chain links TRBV9 with TRBJ2-1; D is perhaps TRBD1 (6 bases). There are 17 residues in the CDR3. V was trimmed by 0 bases and J by 0 bases, leaving 13 bases between them. The V gene's germline CDR1 is SGDLS and CDR2 YYNGEE. The DNA of the CDR3 is TGTGCCAGCAGCGTAGAGACAGGTCCCCTCTCCTACAATGAGCAGTTCTTC. Translating gives CASSVETGPLSYNEQFF. Filled out from reference TRBV9 and TRBJ2-1, the complete variable domain reads DSGVTQTPKHLITATGQRVTLRCSPRSGDLSVYWYQQSLDQGLQFLIQYYNGEERAKGNILERFSAQQFPDLHSELNLSSLELGDSALYFCASSVETGPLSYNEQFFGPGTRLTVL.

The chain recombines TRBV11-2 with TRBJ2-7; 10 bases are a match to TRBD2. Germline assignment: CDR1 SGHAT and CDR2 FQNNGV. V shed 5 bases and J 2 bases; nucleotides not matched to a gene: 9. This CDR3 is 16 amino acids long. The CDR3 loop reads CASSTVLAGVPYEQYF. CDR3 DNA: TGTGCCAGCAGCACCGTGCTAGCGGGAGTCCCCTACGAGCAGTACTTC. The whole variable domain, remainder taken from reference TRBV11-2 and TRBJ2-7, is EAGVAQSPRYKIIEKRQSVAFWCNPISGHATLYWYQQILGQGPKLLIQFQNNGVVDDSQLPKDRFSAERLKGVDSTLKIQPAKLEDSAVYLCASSTVLAGVPYEQYFGPGTRLTVT.

The chain recombines TRBV9 with TRBJ2-1; 11 positions agree with TRBD2. The CDR3 runs 19 residues. In germline, CDR1 is SGDLS, CDR2 YYNGEE. J gave up 3 bases and V 4 bases, and 15 bases lay outside the gene matches. CDR3 nucleotides: TGTGCCAGCAGCCTCCCAAGGGACATACTAGCGGGAGACTACAATGAGCAGTTCTTC. Amino acids: CASSLPRDILAGDYNEQFF.

V gene TRBV5-5 combines with J gene TRBJ2-2, with TRBD1 identical over 7 bases. Germline loops: CDR1 SGHKS, CDR2 YYEKEE (reference sequence). The CDR3 runs to 17 residues. V shed 3 bases, J shed 2 bases, and the junction held 10 bases outside the gene matches. For the CDR3, the DNA is TGTGCCAGCAGCTCAAGAGTCCGGGACAGTAACACCGGGGAGCTGTTTTTT. Translated, it gives CASSSRVRDSNTGELFF.

V and J are TRBV27 and TRBJ2-3; D not certain. Trimming cost V 7 bases and J 0 bases, with 11 bases left between them. The CDR3 loop spans 14 amino acids. Germline V CDR1 and CDR2: MNHEY, SMNVEV (reference sequence). CDR3 residues: CASTRTASTDTQYF. In DNA, the CDR3 is TGTGCCAGCACCAGGACGGCTAGCACAGATACGCAGTATTTT.

The J gene is TRBJ2-2, the V gene TRBV9; D unresolved. This CDR3 is 14 amino acids long. V lost 0 bases and J 4 bases, leaving 7 bases between the germline ends. Germline CDR1 and CDR2: SGDLS and YYNGEE. The CDR3 here is CASSVGYSTGELFF. CDR3 DNA sequence: TGTGCCAGCAGCGTAGGGTATAGCACCGGGGAGCTGTTTTTT.

V usage is TRBV6-1 and J usage is TRBJ2-4, with unresolved D. The CDR3 is 16 residues long. Trimming removed 5 bases at V and 1 base at J, with 15 bases between. The germline V gene encodes CDR1 MNHNS and CDR2 SASEGT. The chain's CDR3 is CASSQGISGAKNIQYF. DNA of the CDR3: TGTGCCAGCAGTCAAGGGATCTCTGGGGCCAAAAACATTCAGTACTTC.

V and J are TRBV15 and TRBJ2-5, with 10 bases aligning to TRBD1. This CDR3 spans 15 amino acids. V gave up 8 bases and J gave up 4 bases; unmatched junction bases: 10. Germline V gene data show CDR1 as LNHNV and CDR2 as YYDKDF (reference sequence). In nucleotides, the CDR3 is TGTGCCACCCGCGCCCGGGACAGGGGACGAGAGACCCAGTACTTC. The encoded protein is CATRARDRGRETQYF. The complete variable domain, with remaining parts taken from reference TRBV15 and TRBJ2-5, reads DAMVIQNPRYQVTQFGKPVTLSCSQTLNHNVMYWYQQKSSQAPKLLFHYYDKDFNNEADTPDNFQSRRPNTSFCFLDIRSPGLGDTAMYLCATRARDRGRETQYFGPGTRLLVL.

The chain carries TRBV5-5 and TRBJ2-7, with D perhaps TRBD2 (6 bases). Germline CDR1 reads SGHKS; CDR2 reads YYEKEE (reference sequence). The CDR3 has 19 amino acids. Trimming removed 1 base at V and 7 bases at J, with 30 bases between. The CDR3 nucleotides read TGTGCCAGCAGCTTGTCCCTCGGATTAGGTCGGGAGATAGGAAGGGAGCAGTACTTC. Amino acid sequence: CASSLSLGLGREIGREQYF. The full variable domain, completed using reference TRBV5-5 and TRBJ2-7, is DAGVTQSPTHLIKTRGQQVTLRCSPISGHKSVSWYQQVLGQGPQFIFQYYEKEERGRGNFPDRFSARQFPNYSSELNVNALLLGDSALYLCASSLSLGLGREIGREQYFGPGTRLTVT.

The chain joins TRBV4-3 to TRBJ2-1; D is possibly TRBD2 (5 bases). Germline V CDR1 and CDR2: LGHNA, YSLEER. This CDR3 has 15 amino acids. The V and J ends lost 4 bases and 3 bases respectively, with 13 bases between them. The CDR3 coding sequence is TGCGCCAGCAGCCCACTAGTTTCCTACTACAATGAGCAGTTCTTC. Protein: CASSPLVSYYNEQFF.

This clone was detected only a few times. Distinct nucleotide sequences in the sample also encode this CDR3. V is TRBV19 and J is TRBJ1-5, with no clear D. The CDR3 length is 15 residues. Germline V gene lookup returns CDR1 LNHDA and CDR2 SQIVND (reference sequence). V shed 2 bases and J shed 1 base, with 9 bases lying between them. The CDR3 DNA sequence: TGTGCCAGTAGTATATACGGACTAAGCAATCAGCCCCAGCATTTT. Translated, it gives CASSIYGLSNQPQHF.

This chain links TRBV11-2 with TRBJ1-5, with 7 bases aligning to TRBD1. CDR1 SGHAT and CDR2 FQNNGV come from the germline V gene. This CDR3 contains 13 residues. V lost 4 bases, J lost 6 bases, and 3 bases stayed unmatched. CDR3 region: CASSYGQAQPQHF. For the CDR3, the DNA is TGTGCCAGCAGCTACGGACAGGCTCAGCCCCAGCATTTT.

The chain carries TRBV2 and TRBJ2-3; no clear D. V was trimmed by 7 bases and J by 2 bases, leaving 13 bases between them. This CDR3 is 14 amino acids long. The germline gives CDR1 SNHLY, CDR2 FYNNEI. In DNA, the CDR3 is TGTGCCAGCATCTCCCGACGGTCCACAGATACGCAGTATTTT. Translating it yields CASISRRSTDTQYF. The whole variable domain, remainder taken from reference TRBV2 and TRBJ2-3, is EPEVTQTPSHQVTQMGQEVILRCVPISNHLYFYWYRQILGQKVEFLVSFYNNEISEKSEIFDDQFSVERPDGSNFTLKIRSTKLEDSAMYFCASISRRSTDTQYFGPGTRLTVL.

The chain uses TRBV7-9 and TRBJ2-6; the D call may be TRBD1 or TRBD2 (5 bases each). V was cut by 7 bases and J by 1 base, with 11 bases left in between. The germline gives CDR1 SEHNR, CDR2 FQNEAQ (reference sequence). This CDR3 spans 15 amino acids. The CDR3 DNA is TGTGCCAGCATCCCCGAGGGGTCTGGGGCCAACGTCCTGACTTTC. Protein: CASIPEGSGANVLTF.

About this clone itself: Other DNA sequences of this sample code for an identical CDR3. The rearrangement links TRBV19 to TRBJ2-7, with TRBD2 matching over 7 bases. The V segment lost 3 bases and the J segment 3 bases; nucleotides outside the gene matches: 2. The CDR3 loop spans 13 amino acids. The germline V gene has CDR1 LNHDA and CDR2 SQIVND (reference sequence). Written as DNA, the CDR3 is TGTGCCAGTAGTATGGCGGGAGTCTACGAGCAGTACTTC. Translation: CASSMAGVYEQYF.

This clone appeared once. The CDR3: CASSPSGRHTDTQYF. DNA of the CDR3: TGTGCCAGCAGCCCCAGCGGCAGGCACACAGATACGCAGTATTTT. The V and J genes are TRBV9 and TRBJ2-3, with D possibly being TRBD2 (5 bases). The germline V gene has CDR1 SGDLS and CDR2 YYNGEE. This CDR3 region has 15 residues. V was cut by 4 bases and J by 2 bases, with 14 bases left in between.

Here the CDR3 reads CASSLLLGLGGTGELFF. Here the CDR3 DNA reads TGTGCCAGCAGCCTCCTTTTAGGACTAGGGGGAACCGGGGAGCTGTTTTTT. V is TRBV28 and J is TRBJ2-2; the D gene is possibly TRBD2 (7 bases). The CDR3 runs 17 residues. V was shortened by 6 bases and J by 5 bases, with 22 bases between the two germline ends. Looked up from germline, CDR1 is MDHEN and CDR2 is SYDVKM. The full variable domain, its missing parts supplied by reference TRBV28 and TRBJ2-2, is DVKVTQSSRYLVKRTGEKVFLECVQDMDHENMFWYRQDPGLGLRLIYFSYDVKMKEKGDIPEGYSVSREKKERFSLILESASTNQTSMYLCASSLLLGLGGTGELFFGEGSRLTVL.

This clone was detected only once. This chain connects TRBV7-9 to TRBJ2-1, with TRBD2 identical over 9 bases. The CDR3 runs 16 residues. Germline V gene sequence: CDR1 SEHNR, CDR2 FQNEAQ (reference sequence). The trim removed 5 bases at V and 0 bases at J, leaving 5 bases unmatched. CDR3 DNA sequence: TGTGCCAGCAGCCCCCCTAGCGGGAACTCCTACAATGAGCAGTTCTTC. This sequence encodes CASSPPSGNSYNEQFF.

The genes are TRBV29-1 and TRBJ2-7, with TRBD2 matching 7 bases. The germline V gene encodes CDR1 SQVTM and CDR2 ANQGSEA. Losses at the gene ends were 4 bases for V and 5 bases for J; bases not matched to a gene: 5. This CDR3 comprises 12 residues. The CDR3 region is CSVVNLADEQYF. The CDR3 nucleotides read TGCAGCGTTGTTAACCTAGCGGACGAGCAGTACTTC.

This clone was seen only a few times. Other nucleotide sequences in the sample specify the same CDR3. This chain connects TRBV28 to TRBJ1-2, with D possibly TRBD1 on 6 matching bases. The CDR3 contains 12 residues. V gave up 7 bases and J gave up 2 bases, with 8 bases separating them. The germline V gene has CDR1 MDHEN and CDR2 SYDVKM. The CDR3 protein is CASTGENYGYTF. The CDR3 region has the DNA TGTGCCAGCACAGGGGAGAACTATGGCTACACCTTC.